The rows below give T cell receptor beta chains drawn from one sample of a study of cytomegalovirus exposure and HLA in healthy donors. TCRdb's copy holds only in-frame clones and misses some; the assay was immunoSEQ multiplex PCR. The top ten hold about 4.9% of the sample, which has around 150,000 clones, more than 70% seen once. Material for sequencing was PBMCs. These receptors came from a male donor in good health and CMV-seronegative. CDR3s include the opening cysteine and the closing phenylalanine or tryptophan. The order of the fields is J gene, clone size, V gene, D gene, CDR3 protein, CDR3 DNA. D genes are given only for firm matches. A clone size is listed for some rows: how often the clone was seen (once, few, many), or a class if it is expanded.

J: TRBJ2-1; size: NA; V: TRBV5-1; D: TRBD2; CDR3: CASSPGTSGYNEQFF; DNA: TGCGCCAGCAGCCCCGGGACTAGCGGCTACAATGAGCAGTTCTTC
J: TRBJ2-1; size: NA; V: TRBV19; D: TRBD2; CDR3: CASQLAGGHYNEQFF; DNA: TGTGCCAGCCAGCTAGCGGGGGGGCACTACAATGAGCAGTTCTTC
J: TRBJ2-5; size: NA; V: TRBV7-9; D: NA; CDR3: CASSLGVRGRETQYF; DNA: TGTGCCAGCAGCTTAGGGGTTAGAGGTCGGGAGACCCAGTACTTC
J: TRBJ1-1; size: NA; V: TRBV7-8; D: TRBD1; CDR3: CASSRVGTGYTEAFF; DNA: TGTGCCAGCAGCCGAGTGGGGACAGGGTATACTGAAGCTTTCTTT
J: TRBJ2-5; size: NA; V: TRBV19; D: NA; CDR3: CASSLSSQETQYF; DNA: TGTGCCAGTAGTCTAAGTAGCCAAGAGACCCAGTACTTC
J: TRBJ2-7; size: NA; V: TRBV27; D: TRBD1; CDR3: CASSLMDRGWEQYF; DNA: TGTGCCAGCAGTTTAATGGACAGGGGGTGGGAGCAGTACTTC
J: TRBJ1-5; size: NA; V: TRBV28; D: NA; CDR3: CASTRGAQGHNQPQHF; DNA: TGTGCCAGCACCCGGGGGGCCCAGGGCCACAATCAGCCCCAGCATTTT
J: TRBJ2-1; size: NA; V: TRBV11-2; D: TRBD2; CDR3: CASSLSGRYNEQFF; DNA: TGTGCCAGCAGCCTTAGCGGGAGATACAATGAGCAGTTCTTC
J: TRBJ1-2; size: many; V: TRBV6-5; D: NA; CDR3: CASIGGHLNYGYTF; DNA: TGTGCCAGCATTGGAGGGCATTTAAACTATGGCTACACCTTC
J: TRBJ1-5; size: few; V: TRBV7-9; D: TRBD1; CDR3: CASSLGTGDGQPQHF; DNA: TGTGCCAGCAGCTTAGGGACAGGGGACGGGCAGCCCCAGCATTTT
J: TRBJ1-1; size: NA; V: TRBV11-2; D: NA; CDR3: CASSLGGVQTEAFF; DNA: TGTGCCAGCAGCTTAGGGGGGGTACAAACTGAAGCTTTCTTT
J: TRBJ2-5; size: few; V: TRBV7-8; D: NA; CDR3: CASSPKLLPTSVQETQYF; DNA: TGTGCCAGCAGCCCCAAGCTCCTGCCTACCTCCGTACAAGAGACCCAGTACTTC
J: TRBJ2-2; size: NA; V: TRBV7-3; D: TRBD2; CDR3: CASSWTSGAGELFF; DNA: TGTGCCAGCAGCTGGACTAGCGGTGCCGGGGAGCTGTTTTTT
J: TRBJ2-7; size: NA; V: TRBV9; D: TRBD2; CDR3: CASSRQLAGGSYEQYF; DNA: TGTGCCAGCAGCCGCCAGCTAGCGGGAGGCTCTTACGAGCAGTACTTC
J: TRBJ2-7; size: few; V: TRBV4-3; D: TRBD2; CDR3: CASSQDRTGREQYF; DNA: TGCGCCAGCAGCCAAGATCGGACCGGGAGGGAGCAGTACTTC